A selection of T cell receptor beta chains follows, all from one sample in a study of blood T cells in healthy people across ages. TCRdb recomputed calls from the 5' RACE reads with MiXCR, one row per CDR3 protein. The sample lists roughly 700,000 distinct CDR3 sequences, 20% to 25% occurring once. The data also belong to a second study, concerning T cells of mothers and their children.

The sequenced sample consisted of blood. Receptors originate from a boy younger than 18 in good health. Each CDR3 is given with its conserved first and last residue. Each record gives: D gene, V gene, J gene, clone size, CDR3 protein, CDR3 DNA. The D gene is left open where the match is weak. A clone size is listed for some rows: how often the clone was seen (once, few, many), or a class if it is expanded.

D: NA; V: TRBV7-8; J: TRBJ2-4; size: NA; CDR3: CASSLDPPGSKVDIQYF; DNA: TGTGCCAGCAGCTTAGACCCCCCCGGCTCGAAAGTAGACATTCAGTACTTC
D: TRBD1; V: TRBV7-8; J: TRBJ1-3; size: few; CDR3: CASRSTGGSGNTIYF; DNA: TGTGCCAGCAGATCCACAGGGGGCTCTGGAAACACCATATATTTT
D: NA; V: TRBV19; J: TRBJ1-5; size: NA; CDR3: CASSIETGGQNKYSNQPQHF; DNA: TGTGCCAGTAGTATAGAAACTGGAGGACAGAATAAATATAGCAATCAGCCCCAGCATTTT
D: TRBD2; V: TRBV28; J: TRBJ2-7; size: NA; CDR3: CASRLAGLLSYEQYF; DNA: TGTGCCAGCAGACTAGCGGGCCTACTCTCCTACGAGCAGTACTTC
D: NA; V: TRBV29-1; J: TRBJ2-7; size: few; CDR3: CSVDSGSSYEQYF; DNA: TGCAGCGTTGATTCCGGGAGCTCCTACGAGCAGTACTTC
D: NA; V: TRBV6-5; J: TRBJ1-1; size: NA; CDR3: CASNLPGEAFF; DNA: TGTGCCAGCAACCTCCCTGGGGAAGCTTTCTTT
D: NA; V: TRBV10-3; J: TRBJ2-2; size: few; CDR3: CAISESRVFDAGELFF; DNA: TGTGCCATCAGTGAGTCCCGAGTGTTCGACGCCGGGGAGCTGTTTTTT
D: TRBD2; V: TRBV7-2; J: TRBJ2-5; size: NA; CDR3: CASSKRLAGGPGETQYF; DNA: TGTGCCAGCAGCAAGAGACTAGCGGGAGGGCCTGGGGAGACCCAGTACTTC
D: NA; V: TRBV5-1; J: TRBJ1-4; size: NA; CDR3: CASSLIGYGNEKLFF; DNA: TGCGCCAGCAGCTTGATTGGATACGGTAATGAAAAACTGTTTTTT
D: TRBD2; V: TRBV15; J: TRBJ2-3; size: few; CDR3: CATSSGLAGLTDTQYF; DNA: TGTGCCACCAGCAGCGGACTAGCGGGATTAACAGATACGCAGTATTTT
D: TRBD1; V: TRBV7-9; J: TRBJ2-4; size: few; CDR3: CASSPRQGRKNIQYF; DNA: TGTGCCAGCAGCCCCCGACAGGGTCGGAAAAACATTCAGTACTTC
D: NA; V: TRBV7-2; J: TRBJ2-1; size: NA; CDR3: CASSLALTSGRKQFF; DNA: TGTGCCAGCAGCTTAGCGTTGACTAGTGGGAGGAAGCAGTTCTTC
D: NA; V: TRBV27; J: TRBJ2-7; size: NA; CDR3: CASSLTPAYEQYF; DNA: TGTGCCAGCAGTTTGACTCCTGCCTACGAGCAGTACTTC
D: NA; V: TRBV10-3; J: TRBJ1-4; size: few; CDR3: CAISRDGTTNEKLFF; DNA: TGTGCCATCAGTCGGGACGGGACAACTAATGAAAAACTGTTTTTT
D: TRBD2; V: TRBV11-2; J: TRBJ2-1; size: NA; CDR3: CASSSSGGGALSYNEQFF; DNA: TGTGCCAGCAGTTCGTCGGGAGGGGGGGCGCTCTCCTACAATGAGCAGTTCTTC
D: TRBD2; V: TRBV5-1; J: TRBJ2-5; size: many; CDR3: CASSSGLAGETQYF; DNA: TGTGCCAGCAGCTCGGGACTAGCGGGAGAGACCCAGTACTTC
D: NA; V: TRBV28; J: TRBJ1-1; size: few; CDR3: CASHSRTEAFF; DNA: TGTGCCAGCCATTCACGCACTGAAGCTTTCTTT
D: NA; V: TRBV5-1; J: TRBJ2-3; size: NA; CDR3: CASSPVGSDTQYF; DNA: TGCGCCAGCAGCCCGGTGGGCTCAGATACGCAGTATTTT
D: NA; V: TRBV6-2/TRBV6-3; J: TRBJ1-4; size: many; CDR3: CASCFRAVGEKLFF; DNA: TGTGCCAGCTGTTTCAGGGCGGTGGGTGAAAAACTGTTTTTT
D: TRBD1; V: TRBV12-3/TRBV12-4; J: TRBJ2-1; size: few; CDR3: CASILTGREQFF; DNA: TGTGCCAGCATTCTGACAGGGCGTGAGCAGTTCTTC
D: NA; V: TRBV12-3/TRBV12-4; J: TRBJ2-3; size: NA; CDR3: CASRPGTGMPDVQYF; DNA: TGTGCCAGTAGACCCGGGACTGGGATGCCAGATGTGCAGTATTTT
D: NA; V: TRBV7-9; J: TRBJ1-2; size: NA; CDR3: CASTNTGYYGYTF; DNA: TGTGCCAGCACCAATACAGGGTACTATGGCTACACCTTC
D: NA; V: TRBV20-1; J: TRBJ1-5; size: NA; CDR3: CSASEWEGNQPQHF; DNA: TGCAGTGCTAGTGAATGGGAGGGCAATCAGCCCCAGCATTTT
D: TRBD2; V: TRBV5-1; J: TRBJ2-7; size: NA; CDR3: CAGSLPGLAGGFSYEQYF; DNA: TGCGCCGGCAGCCTGCCTGGGCTAGCGGGAGGATTCTCCTACGAGCAGTACTTC
D: NA; V: TRBV15; J: TRBJ1-1; size: NA; CDR3: CATSRVRALNTEAFF; DNA: TGTGCCACCAGCAGAGTCAGGGCCTTGAACACTGAAGCTTTCTTT
D: TRBD2; V: TRBV5-1; J: TRBJ2-1; size: many; CDR3: CASSLGSGSRNEQFF; DNA: TGCGCCAGCAGCTTGGGAAGCGGGAGCCGGAATGAGCAGTTCTTC
D: NA; V: TRBV7-8; J: TRBJ2-3; size: NA; CDR3: CASSLADGGTDMQYF; DNA: TGTGCCAGCAGCTTAGCGGATGGGGGAACGGATATGCAGTATTTT
D: NA; V: TRBV9; J: TRBJ2-7; size: few; CDR3: CASSEGLRNYEQYF; DNA: TGTGCCAGCAGCGAGGGGCTACGGAACTACGAGCAGTACTTC
D: NA; V: TRBV5-6; J: TRBJ2-7; size: NA; CDR3: CASSLPGRGVLYEQYF; DNA: TGTGCCAGCAGCTTGCCCGGTCGCGGGGTTCTCTACGAGCAGTACTTC
D: NA; V: TRBV24-1; J: TRBJ2-3; size: NA; CDR3: CATSDSSGADTQYF; DNA: TGTGCCACCAGTGACTCATCAGGGGCAGATACGCAGTATTTT
D: TRBD2; V: TRBV7-9; J: TRBJ2-1; size: NA; CDR3: CASSFTSGNEQFF; DNA: TGTGCCAGCAGCTTTACTAGCGGCAATGAGCAGTTCTTC
D: NA; V: TRBV28; J: TRBJ1-2; size: few; CDR3: CASTPGPHWTNYGYTF; DNA: TGTGCCAGCACTCCGGGTCCCCATTGGACTAACTATGGCTACACCTTC
D: TRBD1; V: TRBV3-1; J: TRBJ2-4; size: few; CDR3: CASSQGRADRDKNIQYF; DNA: TGTGCCAGCAGCCAAGGTCGGGCAGACAGGGACAAAAACATTCAGTACTTC
D: NA; V: TRBV12-3/TRBV12-4; J: TRBJ1-1; size: few; CDR3: CASSLDLGGADTEAFF; DNA: TGTGCCAGCAGTTTAGATTTGGGGGGCGCGGACACTGAAGCTTTCTTT
D: TRBD2; V: TRBV6-5; J: TRBJ2-1; size: NA; CDR3: CASNSHWTSSYNEQFF; DNA: TGTGCCAGCAACTCACACTGGACTAGCTCCTACAATGAGCAGTTCTTC
D: NA; V: TRBV5-1; J: TRBJ2-7; size: NA; CDR3: CASSFGTNSYEQYF; DNA: TGCGCCAGCAGCTTCGGGACGAATTCCTACGAGCAGTACTTC
D: NA; V: TRBV12-3/TRBV12-4; J: TRBJ1-4; size: NA; CDR3: CASSFIMGRRVQNEKLFF; DNA: TGTGCCAGCAGTTTTATTATGGGCAGGAGAGTCCAAAATGAAAAACTGTTTTTT
D: NA; V: TRBV6-2/TRBV6-3; J: TRBJ2-7; size: NA; CDR3: CASTLDPTYEQYF; DNA: TGTGCCAGCACCCTGGACCCAACCTACGAGCAGTACTTC
D: NA; V: TRBV12-3/TRBV12-4; J: TRBJ1-5; size: few; CDR3: CASSPRGGQPQHF; DNA: TGTGCCAGCAGTCCCAGGGGCGGTCAGCCCCAGCATTTT
D: NA; V: TRBV28; J: TRBJ2-5; size: few; CDR3: CASRPSTGEVETQYF; DNA: TGTGCCAGCAGACCGTCGACAGGAGAGGTGGAGACCCAGTACTTC
D: TRBD1; V: TRBV28; J: TRBJ2-7; size: few; CDR3: CASFALGGSDEQYF; DNA: TGTGCCAGCTTTGCCTTAGGGGGCTCTGACGAGCAGTACTTC
D: NA; V: TRBV4-2; J: TRBJ2-7; size: NA; CDR3: CASSQERPNEQYF; DNA: TGTGCCAGCAGCCAAGAAAGACCGAACGAGCAGTACTTC
D: NA; V: TRBV20-1; J: TRBJ2-5; size: NA; CDR3: CSARYETQYF; DNA: TGCAGTGCTCGATACGAGACCCAGTACTTC
D: TRBD2; V: TRBV11-1; J: TRBJ2-1; size: NA; CDR3: CASTRALPLAAGEGSNEQFF; DNA: TGTGCCAGCACTCGAGCGCTTCCTCTAGCGGCCGGAGAGGGGTCCAATGAGCAGTTCTTC
D: NA; V: TRBV12-3/TRBV12-4; J: TRBJ1-1; size: few; CDR3: CASSRLPGTEAFF; DNA: TGTGCCAGCAGCAGGCTCCCGGGCACTGAAGCTTTCTTT
D: NA; V: TRBV10-2; J: TRBJ1-2; size: NA; CDR3: CATERGGVAETGYTF; DNA: TGCGCCACCGAACGAGGAGGGGTGGCGGAAACTGGCTACACCTTC
D: NA; V: TRBV7-2; J: TRBJ1-2; size: NA; CDR3: CASSLLSVVNYGYTF; DNA: TGTGCCAGCAGCTTACTTAGTGTGGTTAACTATGGCTACACCTTC